The present T cell receptor beta chain was sequenced within a study of T cell responses to AZD1222 COVID-19 vaccine. The V end was cut by 3 bases, the J end by 6 bases, with 15 bases between. Germline V CDR1 and CDR2: LNHDA, SQIVND (reference sequence). The CDR3 consists of 16 residues. Measured with immunoSEQ multiplex PCR; TCRdb has only the in-frame clones, and not every one. The repertoire holds about 270,000 clones, with 90% to 95% as singletons. A word on this clone: As yet, its antigen is unknown.

The study, taken as a whole, reports: All repertoire sampling was performed exclusively after the peak T cell response.

Second-dose intervals of approximately 4 or approximately 12 weeks were pooled. This clonotype was obtained from an adult who received the AZD1222 COVID-19 vaccine. This specimen consisted of peripheral blood, obtained 28 days after the second AZD1222 dose. The chain couples TRBV19 to TRBJ1-6; possible D gene TRBD1, 6 bases. The CDR3 coding sequence is TGTGCCAGTAGTATCTTCGGGACATCGCCTAATTCACCCCTCCACTTT. It is translated as CASSIFGTSPNSPLHF. Complete variable domain (other parts from reference TRBV19 and TRBJ1-6): DGGITQSPKYLFRKEGQNVTLSCEQNLNHDAMYWYRQDPGQGLRLIYYSQIVNDFQKGDIAEGYSVSREKKESFPLTVTSAQKNPTAFYLCASSIFGTSPNSPLHFGNGTRLTVT.